This TCR beta chain was captured in a study of vaccination effects on CD4 cells after COVID-19. Turning to the study itself: Sampling of a couple of convalescent patients took place 16 days and one week prior to vaccination.

Germline V gene lookup returns CDR1 LGHNA and CDR2 YNFKEQ. The CDR3 spans 14 residues. The V end lost 0 bases, the J end lost 4 bases, and 9 bases lay between the germline ends. Assay used: immunoSEQ multiplex PCR; TCRdb lists only in-frame clones, some missing. This sample has around 46,000 clones; approximately 70% occur once, and the top ten carry more than 30%. Study-wide results and limits: Researchers reported few convalescent patients and no early post-infection timepoints in the study.

Before sequencing took place, the ViraFEST assay used viral peptide pools to expand antigen-specific CD4+ T cells. The culture ran for around nine days before CD4+ T cells were isolated. By PCR, the person was confirmed to have had SARS-CoV-2 infection between March and December 2020. Replacing half the medium with IL-2 medium was done on days 3 and 7. With regard to this clone: The target antigen is unknown.

Sequencing was performed on CD4+ T cells from PBMCs cultured with a peptide pool, taken before COVID-19 vaccination. This clonotype was sampled from a human donor who had a prior SARS-CoV-2 infection. V usage is TRBV4-2 and J usage is TRBJ1-2, with D unclear. CDR3 sequence reads: CASSQDSISYGYTF. The CDR3 DNA is TGTGCCAGCAGCCAAGATTCAATCAGCTATGGCTACACCTTC.